Many counts were recorded for the clone carrying this TCR beta chain. This sample is drawn from a study of blood T cell repertoires in COVID-19. Participant-given clinical history determined each cohort assignment. Each exposed participant met a COVID-19 case in the 2 weeks preceding study entry. TCRdb keeps only in-frame clones here, not all; method: immunoSEQ multiplex PCR. The sample includes about 300,000 clones, 89% of them seen just once. Trimming took off 6 bases at V and 5 bases at J, with 13 bases between the two ends. The CDR3 runs 13 residues. This chain uses TRBV12-3 or TRBV12-4 with TRBJ2-5; weak D call: TRBD1 (6 bases). Material for sequencing was PBMCs or T cells enriched from blood (not recorded which). This receptor was obtained from a woman in her fifties or sixties who had been exposed to COVID-19. The CDR3 region is CASSLQGRETQYF. The DNA for the CDR3 is TGTGCCAGCAGCTTACAGGGCCGGGAGACCCAGTACTTC.